A single sample is the source of the 24 T cell receptor beta chains below, sequenced in a study of shared clonotypes between healthy human individuals. Measured with immunoSEQ multiplex PCR; TCRdb has only the in-frame clones, and not every one. The sample yields 2 million to 2.5 million clones, 85% to 95% seen once. Sequenced material: naive CD4+ T cells from PBMCs. Described subset: CD45RA+ positively selected. The receptors here all came from a young man in good health. Some clones in this sample may be carry-over from other donors' samples.

The chain couples TRBV6-1 to TRBJ1-3, with D possibly matching TRBD1 (5 bases). V was pared by 4 bases and J by 0 bases, with 19 bases between. The CDR3 totals 18 residues. CDR1 and CDR2 from the germline V gene are MNHNS and SASEGT. The CDR3 DNA follows: TGTGCCAGCAGTGCGACGTGGGACTTAACCCACTCTGGAAACACCATATATTTT. Its protein product is CASSATWDLTHSGNTIYF.

This CDR3 is CASSESYRDTQYF. The CDR3 DNA reads as TGTGCCAGCAGTGAAAGTTATCGGGATACGCAGTATTTT. The chain combines TRBV6-1 with TRBJ2-3, with D uncertain. Germline assignment: CDR1 MNHNS and CDR2 SASEGT. The CDR3 consists of 13 residues. V shed 2 bases and J shed 6 bases, with 9 bases lying between them.

The sample holds a few counts of this clone. V usage is TRBV12-5 and J usage is TRBJ1-1, with D hard to call. The CDR3 consists of 12 residues. Germline V CDR1 and CDR2: LGHNT, FRNRAP. Trimming removed 5 bases from V and 3 bases from J, with 7 bases in between. The CDR3: CASGIQDTEAFF. In nucleotides, the CDR3 is TGTGCTAGTGGTATACAAGACACTGAAGCTTTCTTT.

The genes are TRBV9 and TRBJ2-5, with D perhaps TRBD2 (7 bases). Trimming pared 4 bases from V and 4 bases from J, leaving 17 bases between. This CDR3 comprises 15 residues. Per the germline V gene, CDR1 is SGDLS and CDR2 is YYNGEE. The CDR3 spells CASSQRGGGRETQYF. In DNA form, the CDR3 reads TGTGCCAGCAGCCAGAGAGGGGGGGGGCGAGAGACCCAGTACTTC.

The V call is TRBV7-2, the J call TRBJ2-1, with 13 positions matching TRBD2. The V segment lost 3 bases and the J segment 0 bases; nucleotides outside the gene matches: 8. The CDR3 has 19 residues. CDR1 is SGHTA and CDR2 is FQGNSA in the germline V gene. The CDR3 here is CASSFGLAGEKGSYNEQFF. As DNA, the CDR3 is TGTGCCAGCAGCTTTGGACTAGCGGGAGAGAAAGGCTCCTACAATGAGCAGTTCTTC.

V and J are TRBV28 and TRBJ2-2; 9 bases agree with TRBD1. Germline trimming cut 2 bases from V and 6 bases from J; bases unmatched to any gene: 13. Germline values: CDR1 MDHEN, CDR2 SYDVKM. CDR3 length equals 18 residues. In DNA form, the CDR3 reads TGTGCCAGCAGTTTACGATTTAAGGGACAGGGTTTGTCCGGGGAGCTGTTTTTT. Protein sequence: CASSLRFKGQGLSGELFF.

This chain uses TRBV7-3 with TRBJ2-2; the D gene is possibly TRBD2 (6 bases). V was cut by 2 bases and J by 1 base, with 17 bases left in between. From germline, CDR1 is SGHTA and CDR2 FQGTGA. The CDR3 is made up of 18 amino acids. In nucleotides, the CDR3 is TGTGCCAGCAGCTTACCGATTGGAGGGGTCTTGAACACCGGGGAGCTGTTTTTT. It translates to CASSLPIGGVLNTGELFF.

This clone was detected once. The chain carries TRBV7-2 and TRBJ2-1, with 7 bases fitting TRBD2. V trimming: 1 base; J trimming: 3 bases; junction bases outside the gene matches: 6. The germline CDR1 and CDR2 sequences are SGHTA and FQGNSA. The CDR3 contains 16 residues. This CDR3 is CASSLVGTIVYNEQFF. The CDR3 DNA follows: TGTGCCAGCAGCTTAGTGGGGACTATCGTCTACAATGAGCAGTTCTTC.

The count of this clone is one. CDR3 bases: TGTGCCAGCCCCCCTATGGGGCAGCCCACCGGGGAGCTGTTTTTT. This sequence encodes CASPPMGQPTGELFF. The gene calls are TRBV18 and TRBJ2-2; D is possibly TRBD1 (5 bases). The germline gives CDR1 KGHSH, CDR2 LQKENI. This CDR3 is built from 15 residues. V lost 8 bases to trimming and J lost 4 bases, with 17 bases between them.

This chain joins TRBV30 and TRBJ1-2; a weak D match, TRBD1 (6 bases). The V end lost 5 bases, the J end lost 4 bases, and 14 bases lay between the germline ends. The CDR3 is 13 amino acids. CDR1 and CDR2 (germline): GTSNPN, SVGIG (reference sequence). CDR3 in amino acids: CAWAGGRSYGYTF. CDR3 coding DNA: TGTGCCTGGGCTGGGGGCCGGAGCTATGGCTACACCTTC. The variable domain in full, with the rest retrieved from reference TRBV30 and TRBJ1-2, is SQTIHQWPATLVQPVGSPLSLECTVEGTSNPNLYWYRQAAGRGLQLLFYSVGIGQISSEVPQNLSASRPQDRQFILSSKKLLLSDSGFYLCAWAGGRSYGYTFGSGTRLTVV.

V gene TRBV27 combines with J gene TRBJ2-5; 9 bases agree with TRBD2. The CDR3 has 16 residues. After removal of 4 bases from V and 1 base from J, the junction contained 7 bases not matched to a gene. In germline, CDR1 is MNHEY, CDR2 SMNVEV (reference sequence). CDR3 protein: CASSSVLAGIQETQYF. The CDR3 DNA sequence: TGTGCCAGCAGTTCCGTGCTAGCGGGGATCCAAGAGACCCAGTACTTC.

The chain carries TRBV5-1 and TRBJ1-4; 7 positions match TRBD1. The germline V gene has CDR1 SGHRS and CDR2 YFSETQ. V was clipped by 5 bases and J by 8 bases; unmatched bases: 6. The CDR3 contains 13 residues. The CDR3 nucleotides are TGCGCCAGCAGACCACAAGGGGGCGAAAAACTGTTTTTT. It yields the protein CASRPQGGEKLFF. Full variable domain (remainder filled in from reference TRBV5-1 and TRBJ1-4): KAGVTQTPRYLIKTRGQQVTLSCSPISGHRSVSWYQQTPGQGLQFLFEYFSETQRNKGNFPGRFSGRQFSNSRSEMNVSTLELGDSALYLCASRPQGGEKLFFGSGTQLSVL.

Comment on this clone: Other DNA sequences of this sample code for an identical CDR3. The rearrangement links TRBV18 to TRBJ2-5; possibly TRBD1 for D (5 bases). The CDR3 spans 14 residues. Trimming cost V 3 bases and J 2 bases, with 10 bases left between them. Per germline, CDR1 KGHSH and CDR2 LQKENI. Written as DNA, the CDR3 is TGTGCCAGCTCACCCTCCGCAGGGCAAGAGACCCAGTACTTC. Protein sequence: CASSPSAGQETQYF. The complete variable domain, with remaining parts taken from reference TRBV18 and TRBJ2-5, reads NAGVMQNPRHLVRRRGQEARLRCSPMKGHSHVYWYRQLPEEGLKFMVYLQKENIIDESGMPKERFSAEFPKEGPSILRIQQVVRGDSAAYFCASSPSAGQETQYFGPGTRLLVL.

The chain is built from TRBV5-1 and TRBJ1-4; the D gene is possibly TRBD1 (5 bases). Germline V gene lookup returns CDR1 SGHRS and CDR2 YFSETQ. The CDR3 extends over 17 amino acids. The ends were cut back, 3 bases at V and 2 bases at J, with 17 bases in the middle. The CDR3 loop is CASSYLTGGLTNEKLFF. CDR3 nucleotide sequence: TGCGCCAGCAGCTATCTCACCGGGGGTTTGACTAATGAAAAACTGTTTTTT.

The chain couples TRBV4-1 to TRBJ1-4, with D perhaps matching TRBD1 (5 bases). The CDR3 runs to 15 residues. CDR1 MGHRA and CDR2 YSYEKL come from the germline V gene. Trimming cost V 4 bases and J 7 bases, with 16 bases left between them. CDR3 sequence reads: CASSRIRAISEKLFF. The DNA of the CDR3 is TGCGCCAGCAGCCGGATCAGGGCGATTAGTGAAAAACTGTTTTTT.

This chain uses TRBV29-1 with TRBJ2-7; D possibly uses TRBD1 or TRBD2 (7 bases each). The germline V gene encodes CDR1 SQVTM and CDR2 ANQGSEA. V gave up 3 bases and J gave up 4 bases, with 10 bases separating them. This CDR3 has 12 amino acids. The CDR3 loop is CSVDRGGYEQYF. The CDR3 DNA reads as TGCAGCGTTGACAGGGGGGGTTACGAGCAGTACTTC.

This clone was recorded once. V is TRBV6-1 and J is TRBJ2-7; no clear D. V lost 6 bases, J lost 5 bases, and 17 bases lay in between. The V gene's germline CDR1 is MNHNS and CDR2 SASEGT. The CDR3 has 14 residues. The CDR3 reads CASREPRAGNEQYF. CDR3 DNA sequence: TGTGCCAGCAGGGAGCCCCGGGCAGGCAACGAGCAGTACTTC.

This clone was observed a handful of times. This chain's CDR3 is CASSEAGYTIYF. In nucleotides, the CDR3 is TGTGCCAGCAGTGAAGCGGGGTATACCATATATTTT. The chain has TRBV6-1 and TRBJ1-3, with unresolved D. CDR3 length: 12 residues. Germline V gives CDR1 MNHNS, CDR2 SASEGT. Trimming removed 0 bases from V and 10 bases from J, with 7 bases in between.

Remarks on this clone: The junction does not match germline at one end; this may be a read error. The CDR3 DNA sequence: TGTGCCAGCAGTTTACCGGAATTCACCGGAGAGCTGTTTTTT. Translation: CASSLPEFTGELFF. The chain is built from TRBV28 and TRBJ2-2; no definite D call. The CDR3 loop spans 14 amino acids. Germline V CDR1 and CDR2: MDHEN, SYDVKM.

The chain combines TRBV18 with TRBJ2-5; 9 nucleotides agree with TRBD1. Germline-derived CDR1 and CDR2 are KGHSH and LQKENI. V lost 6 bases, J lost 3 bases, and 5 bases stayed unmatched. The CDR3 totals 14 residues. In DNA, the CDR3 is TGTGCCAGCTCTCTACAGGGGGCGGAAGAGACCCAGTACTTC. Residues: CASSLQGAEETQYF.

This chain joins TRBV29-1 and TRBJ2-1; TRBD2 might be the D (6 bases). The CDR3 loop spans 12 amino acids. In germline, CDR1 is SQVTM, CDR2 ANQGSEA. Deletions cut 7 bases from V and 3 bases from J, with 10 bases between. CDR3 sequence: CSAGTLYNEQFF. In DNA form, the CDR3 reads TGCAGCGCTGGGACTCTCTACAATGAGCAGTTCTTC.

A word on this clone: Additional DNA sequences in this sample encode the identical CDR3. V is TRBV5-1 and J is TRBJ1-2; D is uncertain. V dropped 0 bases and J dropped 5 bases, with 8 bases sitting between them. Germline values: CDR1 SGHRS, CDR2 YFSETQ. The CDR3 runs 13 residues. For the CDR3, the DNA is TGCGCCAGCAGCTTGGATCCCTCGTATGGCTACACCTTC. It yields the protein CASSLDPSYGYTF.

The chain employs TRBV30 and TRBJ2-7; 8 nucleotides match TRBD2. V lost 3 bases to trimming and J lost 2 bases; unmatched junction nucleotides: 9. The CDR3 extends over 15 amino acids. Per germline, CDR1 GTSNPN and CDR2 SVGIG (reference sequence). In DNA form, the CDR3 reads TGTGCCTGGAGCCCTAAGTCCGGGAGGGCCTACGAGCAGTACTTC. It is translated as CAWSPKSGRAYEQYF.

V usage is TRBV27 and J usage is TRBJ2-5; 7 positions agree with TRBD2. The CDR3 totals 18 residues. V lost 3 bases and J lost 1; bases outside the gene matches: 14. CDR1 is MNHEY and CDR2 is SMNVEV in the germline V gene (reference sequence). CDR3 nucleotide sequence: TGTGCCAGCAGTTTTAAGGGCCGAGGACTAGGGTTCCAAGAGACCCAGTACTTC. It is translated as CASSFKGRGLGFQETQYF.